The 10 T cell receptor beta chains given below trace back to one sample, sequenced in a study of T-cell memory formation after mild COVID-19. TCRdb reprocessed the 5' RACE reads via MiXCR and lists one record per CDR3 protein. There are roughly 86,000 distinct CDR3 sequences in the sample; more than 10% occur only once, and about 27% lies in the top ten. What was sequenced was PBMCs or a T cell subset sorted from them (not recorded which). The source is an adult woman who had mild COVID-19 (a few samples of this study predate the infection). Cell type and time point are not known.

This clonotype has just a few counts. The gene calls are TRBV5-5 and TRBJ2-7; 8 bases fit TRBD2. From germline, CDR1 is SGHKS and CDR2 YYEKEE (reference sequence). V lost 0 bases, J lost 2 bases, and 4 bases stayed unmatched. The CDR3 runs to 15 residues. DNA for the CDR3: TGTGCCAGCAGCTTGGTTAGCGGGGATGCCTACGAGCAGTACTTC. It yields the protein CASSLVSGDAYEQYF.

This chain's CDR3 is CASSQSGELFF. The DNA for the CDR3 is TGTGCCAGCAGCCAGAGCGGGGAGCTGTTTTTT. The genes are TRBV12-3 or TRBV12-4 and TRBJ2-2; D not resolved. This CDR3 has 11 residues. V dropped 6 bases and J dropped 7 bases, with 6 bases sitting between them.

This clonotype occurred a few times. The chain has TRBV10-3 and TRBJ1-5, with D uncertain. Trimming cost V 10 bases and J 3 bases, with 19 bases left between them. The germline V gene encodes CDR1 ENHRY and CDR2 SYGVKD. The CDR3 is 15 amino acids. The CDR3 loop is CATNPEGAFNQPQHF. In nucleotides, the CDR3 is TGTGCCACAAACCCTGAGGGAGCCTTCAATCAGCCCCAGCATTTT.

The rearrangement links TRBV29-1 to TRBJ1-1; no clear D gene. CDR1 and CDR2 from the germline V gene are SQVTM and ANQGSEA. The germline V and J ends were trimmed by 2 bases and 5 bases, with 9 bases remaining between them. The CDR3 has 12 amino acids. Written as DNA, the CDR3 is TGCAGCGTTGAATTAGGGTGGACTGAAGCTTTCTTT. This encodes CSVELGWTEAFF.

This clonotype was recorded a few times. J is TRBJ1-1 and V is TRBV10-3; D is unresolved. The CDR3 extends over 14 amino acids. Between the trimmed V and J ends, which lost 0 bases and 2 bases, there was a span of 7 bases. The V gene's germline CDR1 is ENHRY and CDR2 SYGVKD. CDR3 amino acids: CAISESRGNTEAFF. The DNA for the CDR3 is TGTGCCATCAGTGAGTCGCGGGGAAACACTGAAGCTTTCTTT.

This clonotype was counted between two and nine times. The V call is TRBV5-1, the J call TRBJ2-1; D assignment may be TRBD1 or TRBD2 (5 bases each). This CDR3 is built from 19 residues. Per the germline V gene, CDR1 is SGHRS and CDR2 is YFSETQ. V lost 5 bases and J 4 bases, leaving 28 bases between the germline ends. CDR3 sequence: CASSSNRPGQGTGYNEQFF. DNA for the CDR3: TGCGCCAGCAGTTCCAACCGCCCGGGGCAGGGAACGGGATACAATGAGCAGTTCTTC.

A few counts support this clonotype. The chain uses TRBV24-1 and TRBJ1-2, with D perhaps matching TRBD1 (6 bases). Germline CDR1 and CDR2: KGHDR and SFDVKD. V was trimmed by 4 bases and J by 4 bases, leaving 12 bases between them. This CDR3 is built from 14 residues. The CDR3 nucleotides are TGTGCCACCAGTGACTTTGACAGGATCTATGGCTACACCTTC. Translated, it gives CATSDFDRIYGYTF.

This clonotype has just a few counts. The gene calls are TRBV27 and TRBJ2-1, with 10 bases fitting TRBD2. Per the germline V gene, CDR1 is MNHEY and CDR2 is SMNVEV (reference sequence). This CDR3 contains 19 residues. The V and J ends lost 2 bases and 4 bases, in that order; junction bases with no gene match: 14. The CDR3, as DNA: TGTGCCAGCAGTTTAGCAGGCCCTCCCCTAGCGGGGGTTTACAATGAGCAGTTCTTC. It is translated as CASSLAGPPLAGVYNEQFF.

This clonotype occurred a few times. The rearrangement links TRBV4-1 to TRBJ2-7; TRBD2 is a possible D gene (5 bases). CDR1 is MGHRA and CDR2 is YSYEKL in the germline V gene. Trimming cost V 4 bases and J 3 bases, with 10 bases left between them. The CDR3 extends over 13 amino acids. The CDR3 protein is CASSPHEGYEQYF. CDR3 DNA sequence: TGCGCCAGCAGCCCCCACGAGGGCTACGAGCAGTACTTC.

This chain connects TRBV6-2 or TRBV6-3 to TRBJ1-1; TRBD1 might be the D (6 bases). Trimming cost V 0 bases and J 3 bases, with 14 bases left between them. Per germline, CDR1 MNHEY and CDR2 SVGEGT. The CDR3 has 16 residues. The CDR3 bases are TGTGCCAGCAGTTACTCGGGACTTCCAGGGGACACTGAAGCTTTCTTT. It encodes CASSYSGLPGDTEAFF.